This is a list of T cell receptor beta chains from one sample in a study of vaccination effects on CD4 cells after COVID-19. Clones were read by immunoSEQ multiplex PCR, and TCRdb kept only the in-frame ones, dropping some. The data contain around 46,000 clones, about 75% of them singletons. Antigens of these TCRs are unknown. Sample: CD4+ T cells from PBMCs cultured with a peptide pool, taken before COVID-19 vaccination. These TCRs come from a human donor who had a prior SARS-CoV-2 infection. The CDR3 runs from the conserved cysteine through the conserved F or W. The D gene is left open where the match is weak. Only some rows state a clone size, as once, few, many or a class for expanded clones.

d_gene	v_gene	abundance	j_gene	CDR3aa	CDR3nt
-	TRBV3-1/TRBV3-2	-	TRBJ2-6	CASSQAGANVLTF	TGTGCCAGCAGCCAAGCAGGGGCCAACGTCCTGACTTTC
TRBD2	TRBV2	-	TRBJ2-1	CATRTSGRIYNEQFF	TGTGCCACCAGGACTAGCGGGAGAATCTACAATGAGCAGTTCTTC
-	TRBV21-1	-	TRBJ1-6	CASGSGASGNSPLHF	TGTGCCAGCGGGAGTGGGGCTTCCGGGAATTCACCCCTCCACTTT
-	TRBV6-5	-	TRBJ2-3	CASTEAHASTDTQYF	TGTGCCAGCACGGAGGCCCACGCTAGCACAGATACGCAGTATTTT
TRBD2	TRBV7-2	-	TRBJ2-3	CASTERGTSGGYTDTQYF	TGTGCCAGCACCGAGAGGGGGACTAGCGGGGGGTACACAGATACGCAGTATTTT
TRBD2	TRBV10-3	-	TRBJ2-5	CAISESIAGAQETQYF	TGTGCCATCAGTGAGTCAATAGCGGGAGCACAAGAGACCCAGTACTTC
TRBD2	TRBV10-3	-	TRBJ2-3	CAISGAGGLTDTQYF	TGTGCCATCAGTGGAGCGGGGGGTCTCACAGATACGCAGTATTTT
-	TRBV5-1	-	TRBJ2-2	CASSRGGQELTGELFF	TGCGCCAGCTCAAGGGGGGGCCAGGAGCTCACCGGGGAGCTGTTTTTT
-	TRBV7-6	-	TRBJ1-6	CASSLVYRNSPLHF	TGTGCCAGCAGCTTAGTTTACAGGAATTCACCCCTCCACTTT
TRBD2	TRBV9	-	TRBJ2-1	CASSEGTRSRNEQFF	TGTGCCAGCAGCGAGGGGACTAGAAGCCGCAATGAGCAGTTCTTC
-	TRBV20-1	-	TRBJ1-1	CSASSPGGGQSYSTEAFF	TGCAGTGCTAGTAGCCCTGGGGGGGGCCAAAGTTACAGCACTGAAGCTTTCTTT
TRBD2	TRBV11-3	few	TRBJ2-3	CASSLALGLAGVERADTQYF	TGTGCCAGCAGCTTAGCCCTCGGGCTAGCGGGAGTAGAAAGGGCAGATACGCAGTATTTT
-	TRBV6-2/TRBV6-3	-	TRBJ2-7	CASSRGRRQSYYEQYF	TGTGCCAGCAGTCGGGGCCGCAGACAGTCCTACTACGAGCAGTACTTC
TRBD1	TRBV6-5	-	TRBJ1-2	CASSSPDREANYGYTF	TGTGCCAGCAGTTCACCGGACAGGGAGGCTAACTATGGCTACACCTTC
-	TRBV11-3	once	TRBJ1-6	CASSPDPGENSPLHF	TGTGCCAGCAGCCCGGACCCAGGAGAGAATTCACCCCTCCACTTT
-	TRBV6-2/TRBV6-3	-	TRBJ2-3	CASSPPGHADTQYF	TGTGCCAGCAGCCCGCCGGGACACGCAGATACGCAGTATTTT
-	TRBV9	-	TRBJ1-2	CASSVGDYGYTF	TGTGCCAGCAGCGTAGGCGACTATGGCTACACCTTC
TRBD2	TRBV9	-	TRBJ2-1	CASSVGASGGYNEQFF	TGTGCCAGCAGCGTAGGGGCTAGCGGGGGCTACAATGAGCAGTTCTTC
TRBD2	TRBV7-2	-	TRBJ2-6	CASSFPRGGGAGANVLTF	TGTGCCAGCAGCTTCCCCAGAGGCGGGGGAGCTGGGGCCAACGTCCTGACTTTC
-	TRBV27	-	TRBJ2-5	CASSFRRDGETQYF	TGTGCCAGCAGTTTTCGGCGGGACGGAGAGACCCAGTACTTC
-	TRBV7-8	-	TRBJ1-1	CASSAAPNTEAFF	TGTGCCAGCAGCGCCGCACCGAACACTGAAGCTTTCTTT
-	TRBV2	few	TRBJ2-1	CASRPYRGLAYNEQFF	TGTGCCAGCAGACCCTACCGGGGGCTGGCCTACAATGAGCAGTTCTTC
-	TRBV5-1	once	TRBJ1-4	CASSRSGTPSANEKLFF	TGCGCCAGCAGCCGCTCCGGGACTCCTTCCGCTAATGAAAAACTGTTTTTT
TRBD1	TRBV2	-	TRBJ1-4	CASSGDSTNEKLFF	TGTGCCAGCAGTGGGGACAGCACTAATGAAAAACTGTTTTTT
-	TRBV11-2	-	TRBJ2-1	CASSQHRLGPEEFF	TGTGCCAGCAGCCAACACCGTCTGGGACCCGAGGAGTTCTTC
TRBD1	TRBV5-1	-	TRBJ1-6	CASSSGTGFDSPLHF	TGCGCCAGCAGCTCCGGGACAGGGTTCGATTCACCCCTCCACTTT
-	TRBV5-1	-	TRBJ2-1	CASSSRELNEQFF	TGCGCCAGCAGCTCCCGGGAGTTGAATGAGCAGTTCTTC
TRBD1	TRBV18	-	TRBJ1-5	CASSARAGGSNQPQHF	TGTGCCAGCTCAGCACGGGCAGGGGGTAGCAATCAGCCCCAGCATTTT
TRBD2	TRBV27	-	TRBJ2-1	CASSPRGLAGAYNEQFF	TGTGCCAGCAGTCCCAGAGGGCTAGCGGGCGCCTACAATGAGCAGTTCTTC
-	TRBV7-2	-	TRBJ1-2	CASSLGRDFYGYTF	TGTGCCAGCAGCTTAGGGAGGGACTTTTATGGCTACACCTTC
TRBD1	TRBV5-1	-	TRBJ2-1	CASSFGQVYNVEQFF	TGCGCCAGCAGCTTCGGACAGGTCTACAATGTGGAGCAGTTCTTC
TRBD2	TRBV4-1	-	TRBJ2-3	CASSQGGLAGAKETQYF	TGCGCCAGCAGCCAAGGGGGGTTAGCGGGGGCCAAGGAAACGCAGTATTTT
-	TRBV2	-	TRBJ2-7	CASTGASGYEQYF	TGTGCCAGCACAGGGGCTAGCGGCTACGAGCAGTACTTC
-	TRBV7-2	-	TRBJ2-7	CASSSQRGSPHEQYF	TGTGCCAGCAGCTCCCAACGAGGTAGTCCCCACGAGCAGTACTTC
-	TRBV6-1	few	TRBJ1-6	CASSEAKIPNSPLHF	TGTGCCAGCAGTGAAGCCAAAATCCCCAATTCACCCCTCCACTTT
TRBD2	TRBV5-1	-	TRBJ2-3	CASQLAGLTDTQYF	TGCGCCAGCCAATTAGCGGGATTAACAGATACGCAGTATTTT
-	TRBV24-1	-	TRBJ2-5	CATSDGGLETQYF	TGTGCCACCAGTGATGGGGGGCTGGAGACCCAGTACTTC
-	TRBV27	once	TRBJ2-3	CASRLQGRVVTDTQYF	TGTGCCAGCAGACTACAGGGCCGGGTAGTAACAGATACGCAGTATTTT
-	TRBV19	once	TRBJ1-5	CASSDIPNQPQHF	TGTGCCAGTAGTGATATCCCCAATCAGCCCCAGCATTTT
-	TRBV5-4	-	TRBJ2-7	CASTTSQGGYEQYF	TGTGCCAGCACCACATCACAGGGTGGCTACGAGCAGTACTTC
TRBD2	TRBV7-8	few	TRBJ2-2	CASSPRTSGNTGELFF	TGTGCCAGCAGCCCTAGGACTAGCGGGAACACCGGGGAGCTGTTTTTT
TRBD2	TRBV9	-	TRBJ2-5	CASSVDGTSGGQETQYF	TGTGCCAGCAGCGTAGACGGGACTAGCGGGGGACAAGAGACCCAGTACTTC
TRBD2	TRBV2	-	TRBJ2-5	CASSVRRASGSGSPQYF	TGTGCCAGCAGTGTCCGTAGGGCAAGCGGGAGCGGGAGTCCCCAGTACTTC
-	TRBV30	-	TRBJ2-3	CAWSVGVLSDTQYF	TGTGCCTGGAGTGTAGGTGTGCTTTCAGATACGCAGTATTTT
-	TRBV24-1	-	TRBJ2-1	CATSPSGRLHNEQFF	TGTGCCACCAGTCCATCAGGGCGTCTCCACAATGAGCAGTTCTTC
TRBD2	TRBV18	-	TRBJ2-3	CASSGSGGAEDTQYF	TGTGCCAGCTCAGGTAGCGGGGGGGCCGAAGATACGCAGTATTTT
-	TRBV6-5	-	TRBJ1-2	CASSYSRYPGGYGYTF	TGTGCCAGCAGTTACTCCCGTTACCCAGGCGGCTATGGCTACACCTTC
TRBD1	TRBV5-1	-	TRBJ2-2	CASSLVPGTGGITGELFF	TGCGCCAGCAGCTTGGTCCCCGGGACAGGGGGCATCACCGGGGAGCTGTTTTTT
TRBD1	TRBV6-1	few	TRBJ2-2	CASSVAATGAANTGELFF	TGTGCCAGCAGTGTCGCGGCAACAGGGGCAGCGAACACCGGGGAGCTGTTTTTT
TRBD2	TRBV6-6	few	TRBJ2-3	CASSGRMGGWTDTQYF	TGTGCCAGCAGTGGGCGGATGGGGGGGTGGACAGATACGCAGTATTTT
TRBD1	TRBV2	-	TRBJ1-6	CASSGDRARSVAYNSPLHF	TGTGCCAGCAGTGGCGACAGGGCCCGTTCGGTTGCCTATAATTCACCCCTCCACTTT
-	TRBV7-8	few	TRBJ2-2	CASSIPPLRASPTGELFF	TGTGCCAGCAGTATTCCCCCATTGAGGGCCTCGCCCACCGGGGAGCTGTTTTTT
-	TRBV29-1	-	TRBJ2-5	CSVVEETQYF	TGCAGCGTGGTTGAAGAGACCCAGTACTTC